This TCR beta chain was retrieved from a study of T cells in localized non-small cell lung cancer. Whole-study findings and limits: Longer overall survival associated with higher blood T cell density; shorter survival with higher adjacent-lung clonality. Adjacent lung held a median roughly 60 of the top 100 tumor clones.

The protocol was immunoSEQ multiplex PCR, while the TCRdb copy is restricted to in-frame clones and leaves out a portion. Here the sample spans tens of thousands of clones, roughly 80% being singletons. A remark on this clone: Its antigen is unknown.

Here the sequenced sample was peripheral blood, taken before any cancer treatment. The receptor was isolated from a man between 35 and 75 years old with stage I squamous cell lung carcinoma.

The CDR3, as DNA: TGTGCCAGCAGAACCTTTGGGGGAAACATTCAGTACTTC. Translation: CASRTFGGNIQYF. This sequence joins TRBV28 and TRBJ2-4; tentatively, D is TRBD1 or TRBD2 (5 bases each). CDR3 length: 13 residues. Trimming removed 6 bases at V and 6 bases at J, with 12 bases between. Germline V lookup: CDR1 MDHEN, CDR2 SYDVKM.